This TCR beta chain appears in the sequencing data of a study of CD8 T cells in ankylosing spondylitis. CDR1 is WSHSY and CDR2 is SAAADI in the germline V gene. This CDR3 is 17 amino acids long. The trim removed 6 bases at V and 0 bases at J, leaving 8 bases unmatched. General study findings and limits: A motif in TCR beta, a set of 8 or 9 highly homologous variants, appeared characteristic of ankylosing spondylitis blood. Reports of some motif variants in reactive arthritis synovial fluid and blood predate this one.

TCR beta libraries were made by quantitative 5'-RACE with molecular barcodes. TCRdb re-called the 5' RACE reads through MiXCR, storing one row per CDR3 protein. Of around 770,000 distinct CDR3 sequences in the sample, 19% are singletons; the top ten hold 15% to 20%. This clonotype was detected only a few times. Its specificity is unknown. The sequence was collected from a male donor with ankylosing spondylitis. The sequencing sample was made of blood, either unsorted or a sorted T cell fraction (not recorded which). The gene calls are TRBV10-2 and TRBJ2-6; 7 bases match TRBD1. The CDR3 nucleotides are TGCGCCAGCAGATCCGGGACAGCCTTCTCTGGGGCCAACGTCCTGACTTTC. Protein: CASRSGTAFSGANVLTF.